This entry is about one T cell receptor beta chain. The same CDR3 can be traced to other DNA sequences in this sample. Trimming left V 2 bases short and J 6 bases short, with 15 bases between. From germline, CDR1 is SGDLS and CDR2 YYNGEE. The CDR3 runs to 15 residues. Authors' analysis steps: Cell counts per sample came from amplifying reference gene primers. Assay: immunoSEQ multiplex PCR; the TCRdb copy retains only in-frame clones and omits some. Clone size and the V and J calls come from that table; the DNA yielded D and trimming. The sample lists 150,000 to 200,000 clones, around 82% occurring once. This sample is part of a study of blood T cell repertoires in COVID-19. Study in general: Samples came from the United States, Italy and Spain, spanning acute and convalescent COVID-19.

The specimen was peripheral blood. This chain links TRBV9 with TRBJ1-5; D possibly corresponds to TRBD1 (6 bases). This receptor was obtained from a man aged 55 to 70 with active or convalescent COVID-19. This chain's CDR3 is CASSVDPQGGQPQHF. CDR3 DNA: TGTGCCAGCAGCGTGGACCCTCAAGGGGGTCAGCCCCAGCATTTT.